This TCR beta chain originates from a study of blood T cell repertoires in COVID-19. Study context: Samples came from the United States, Italy and Spain, spanning acute and convalescent COVID-19. In each case, the material was cDNA or gDNA derived from T cells, B-cell-depleted T cells, or PBMCs.

In the original processing: Quantification of nucleated cells was approximated via reference gene primer amplification. Libraries were prepared by immunoSEQ multiplex PCR; TCRdb keeps only in-frame clonotypes and omits some of them. V and J calls and clone size are given by that table; D and trimming were obtained from the DNA. This table has about 270,000 clones, 70% to 90% appearing once. This CDR3 is 14 amino acids long. The germline gives CDR1 SEHNR, CDR2 FQNEAQ (reference sequence). The V end lost 1 base, the J end lost 2 bases, and 8 bases lay between the germline ends. The sequence was collected from a woman in her fifties or sixties with active or convalescent COVID-19. The sequencing input was peripheral blood. The chain joins TRBV7-9 to TRBJ2-5; D may be TRBD1 (6 bases). Written as DNA, the CDR3 is TGTGCCAGCAGCTTAGTAACAGGGCAAGAGACCCAGTACTTC. It yields the protein CASSLVTGQETQYF. The whole variable domain, filled in from reference TRBV7-9 and TRBJ2-5, reads DTGVSQNPRHKITKRGQNVTFRCDPISEHNRLYWYRQTLGQGPEFLTYFQNEAQLEKSRLLSDRFSAERPKGSFSTLEIQRTEQGDSAMYLCASSLVTGQETQYFGPGTRLLVL.